This T cell receptor beta chain was sequenced for a study of T cells expressing NK-cell markers. Study background: The TCR beta repertoires originated in sorted CD3+CD56+NKG2C+, CD3+CD56+NKG2C- and CD3+CD56-NKG2C+ T cells.

The authors generated TCR beta cDNA through 5'RACE template switching with UMIs. TCRdb reprocessed the 5' RACE reads, with one entry per CDR3 protein and no DNA. Its listing shows some 390,000 distinct CDR3 sequences. Of note for this clonotype: The target antigen is unknown.

Regarding the study as a whole: A handful of donors' CD3+CD56-NKG2C+ cells were dominated by the same clonotypes.

Germline V gene data show CDR1 as SGDLS and CDR2 as YYNGEE. This CDR3 contains 14 residues. The sequencing input was blood T cells: a sorted CD56 or NKG2C T cell subset, CD4+ or CD8+ T cells, or bulk PBMC T cells (not recorded which). The sequence derives from a woman aged 45 to 65 in good health. The chain combines TRBV9 with TRBJ1-1. The CDR3 sequence: CASSTNSIGTEAFF.